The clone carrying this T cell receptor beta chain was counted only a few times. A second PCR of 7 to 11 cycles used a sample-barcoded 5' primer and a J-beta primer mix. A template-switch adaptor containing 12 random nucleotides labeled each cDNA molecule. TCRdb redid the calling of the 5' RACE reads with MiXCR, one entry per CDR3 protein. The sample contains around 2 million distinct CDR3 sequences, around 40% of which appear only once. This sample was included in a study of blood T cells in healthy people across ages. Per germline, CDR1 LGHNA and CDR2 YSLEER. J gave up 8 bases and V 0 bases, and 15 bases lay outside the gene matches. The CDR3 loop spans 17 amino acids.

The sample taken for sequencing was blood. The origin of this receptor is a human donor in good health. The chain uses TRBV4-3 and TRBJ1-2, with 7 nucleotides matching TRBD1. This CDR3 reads CASSQDISSGQAGGYTF. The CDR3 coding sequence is TGCGCCAGCAGCCAAGATATTAGTAGTGGACAGGCCGGCGGCTACACCTTC.